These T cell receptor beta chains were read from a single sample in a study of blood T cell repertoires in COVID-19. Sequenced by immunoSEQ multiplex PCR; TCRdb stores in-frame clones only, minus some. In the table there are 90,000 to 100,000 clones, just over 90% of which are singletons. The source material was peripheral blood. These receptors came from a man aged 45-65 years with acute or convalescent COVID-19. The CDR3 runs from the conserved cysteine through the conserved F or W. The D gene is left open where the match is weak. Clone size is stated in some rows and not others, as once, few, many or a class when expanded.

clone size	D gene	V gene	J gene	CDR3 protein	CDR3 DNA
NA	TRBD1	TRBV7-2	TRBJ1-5	CASSLRGGYQPQHF	TGTGCCAGCAGCTTACGAGGGGGCTATCAGCCCCAGCATTTT
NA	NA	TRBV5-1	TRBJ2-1	CASSLVGREYDEQFF	TGCGCCAGCAGCTTGGTAGGTCGGGAGTATGATGAGCAGTTCTTC
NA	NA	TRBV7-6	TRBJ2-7	CASSLAGAGPNTYEQYF	TGTGCCAGCAGCTTAGCGGGCGCGGGACCCAATACCTACGAGCAGTACTTC
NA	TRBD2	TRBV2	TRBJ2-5	CASRPRTSGSETQYF	TGTGCCAGCAGGCCCAGGACTAGCGGGAGTGAGACCCAGTACTTC
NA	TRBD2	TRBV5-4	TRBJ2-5	CASSQGTSGTKETQYF	TGTGCCAGCAGCCAAGGGACTAGCGGCACAAAAGAGACCCAGTACTTC
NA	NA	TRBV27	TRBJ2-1	CASSLRLAPPNEQFF	TGTGCCAGCAGTTTGCGGCTAGCTCCCCCCAATGAGCAGTTCTTC
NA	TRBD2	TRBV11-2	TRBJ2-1	CASSVRGLAANEQFF	TGTGCCAGCAGCGTACGCGGACTAGCGGCCAATGAGCAGTTCTTC
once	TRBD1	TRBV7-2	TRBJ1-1	CASSTSRDSLNTEAFF	TGTGCCAGCAGCACGTCAAGGGACAGCTTGAACACTGAAGCTTTCTTT
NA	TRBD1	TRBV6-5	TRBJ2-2	CASSRGQTVTGELFF	TGTGCCAGCAGCAGGGGACAGACTGTGACCGGGGAGCTGTTTTTT
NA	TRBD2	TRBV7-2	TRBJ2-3	CASSHGAGVLGTDTQYF	TGTGCCAGCAGCCATGGGGCGGGAGTTCTTGGGACAGATACGCAGTATTTT
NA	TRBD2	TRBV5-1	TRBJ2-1	CASSTSTSGRADEQFF	TGCGCCAGCAGCACCTCTACTAGCGGGAGGGCCGATGAGCAGTTCTTC
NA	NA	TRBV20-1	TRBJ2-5	CSASTGETQYF	TGCAGTGCTAGTACGGGGGAGACCCAGTACTTC
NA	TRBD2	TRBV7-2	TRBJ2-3	CASSLLAGGVTDTQYF	TGTGCCAGCAGCTTACTAGCGGGAGGTGTTACAGATACGCAGTATTTT
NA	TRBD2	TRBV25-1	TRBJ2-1	CASKVGTSGRDEQFF	TGTGCCAGCAAAGTGGGGACTAGCGGGAGGGATGAGCAGTTCTTC
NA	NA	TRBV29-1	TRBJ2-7	CSDLGSCTGYEQYF	TGCAGTGACTTAGGGTCGTGCACAGGGTACGAGCAGTACTTC
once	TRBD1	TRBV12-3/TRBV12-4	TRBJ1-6	CASSTRQGTPLHF	TGTGCCAGCAGTACAAGACAGGGTACACCCCTCCACTTT
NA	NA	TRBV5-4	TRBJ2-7	CASSFHGGYEQYF	TGTGCCAGCAGCTTCCACGGCGGGTACGAGCAGTACTTC
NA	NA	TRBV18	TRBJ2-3	CASSPEVSGTDTQYF	TGTGCCAGCTCACCCGAGGTTTCAGGCACAGATACGCAGTATTTT
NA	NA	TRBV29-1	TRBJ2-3	CSVRSTDTQYF	TGCAGCGTCCGTAGCACAGATACGCAGTATTTT
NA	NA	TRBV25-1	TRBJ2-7	CASSGIRGGSAYEQYF	TGTGCCAGCAGTGGGATTCGAGGGGGTTCGGCCTACGAGCAGTACTTC
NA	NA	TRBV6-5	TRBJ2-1	CASSYSEQSYNEQFF	TGTGCCAGCAGTTACTCAGAACAGTCCTACAATGAGCAGTTCTTC
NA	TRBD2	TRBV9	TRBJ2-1	CASSVPTSGPLNEQFF	TGTGCCAGCAGCGTACCCACTAGCGGACCTTTGAATGAGCAGTTCTTC
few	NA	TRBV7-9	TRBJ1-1	CASSFYTGRPEAFF	TGTGCCAGCAGCTTTTATACAGGGCGGCCTGAAGCTTTCTTT
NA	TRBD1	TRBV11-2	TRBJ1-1	CASSPGQGDLNTEAFF	TGTGCCAGCAGCCCGGGACAGGGGGATTTGAACACTGAAGCTTTCTTT
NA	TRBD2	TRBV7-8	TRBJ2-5	CASSLTSGRAGETQYF	TGTGCCAGCAGCTTGACTAGCGGGAGGGCAGGGGAGACCCAGTACTTC
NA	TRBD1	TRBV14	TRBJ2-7	CASRRGQAGEQYF	TGTGCCAGCAGACGCGGACAGGCTGGCGAGCAGTACTTC
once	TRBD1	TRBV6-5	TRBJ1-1	CASSLPGGTEAFF	TGTGCCAGCAGTCTACCAGGGGGCACTGAAGCTTTCTTT
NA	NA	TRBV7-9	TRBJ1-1	CASSLTGVNTEAFF	TGTGCCAGCAGCTTGACAGGTGTGAACACTGAAGCTTTCTTT
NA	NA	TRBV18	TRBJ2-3	CASSKTGSPPPTDTQYF	TGTGCCAGCTCAAAAACAGGGAGCCCGCCCCCCACAGATACGCAGTATTTT
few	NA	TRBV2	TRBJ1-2	CASSEERFSYGYTF	TGTGCCAGCAGTGAAGAGAGGTTTTCTTATGGCTACACCTTC
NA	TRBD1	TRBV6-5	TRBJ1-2	CASRRTGGGYGYTF	TGTGCCAGCAGGAGGACAGGGGGCGGCTATGGCTACACCTTC
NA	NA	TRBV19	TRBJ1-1	CASSKPDRPNTEAFF	TGTGCCAGTAGTAAGCCAGACAGGCCGAACACTGAAGCTTTCTTT
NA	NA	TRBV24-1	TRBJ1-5	CATRPGHNQPQHF	TGTGCCACAAGGCCGGGTCACAATCAGCCCCAGCATTTT
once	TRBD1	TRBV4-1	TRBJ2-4	CASSQDLGGRGQAKNIQYF	TGCGCCAGCAGCCAAGATCTTGGAGGCAGGGGGCAAGCCAAAAACATTCAGTACTTC
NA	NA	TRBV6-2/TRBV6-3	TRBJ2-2	CASSYTHGGELFF	TGTGCCAGCAGTTACACTCACGGGGGGGAGCTGTTTTTT
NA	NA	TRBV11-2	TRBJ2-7	CASSSDAGPPYEQYF	TGTGCCAGCAGCTCCGACGCGGGACCGCCCTACGAGCAGTACTTC
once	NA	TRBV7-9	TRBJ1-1	CASSLAGALNTEAFF	TGTGCCAGCAGCTTAGCAGGAGCCTTGAACACTGAAGCTTTCTTT
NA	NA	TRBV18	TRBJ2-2	CASSPRTGDTGELFF	TGTGCCAGCTCACCAAGAACAGGCGACACCGGGGAGCTGTTTTTT
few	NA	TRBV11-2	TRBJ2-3	CASSEDRSLTDTQYF	TGTGCCAGCAGCGAAGACAGGTCCCTCACAGATACGCAGTATTTT
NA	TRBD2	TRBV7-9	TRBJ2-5	CASSWTTSGSVETQYF	TGTGCCAGCAGCTGGACGACTAGCGGGAGCGTGGAGACCCAGTACTTC
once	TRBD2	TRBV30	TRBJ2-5	CAWSSGRASETQYF	TGTGCCTGGAGTAGCGGGAGGGCATCAGAGACCCAGTACTTC
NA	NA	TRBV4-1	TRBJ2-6	CASSPLRFMVGANVLTF	TGCGCCAGCAGCCCATTACGGTTTATGGTCGGGGCCAACGTCCTGACTTTC
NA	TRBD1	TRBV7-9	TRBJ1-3	CASSPRGQFSFSGNTIYF	TGTGCCAGCAGCCCGCGGGGACAGTTCAGTTTCTCTGGAAACACCATATATTTT
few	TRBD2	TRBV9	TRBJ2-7	CASSVSGVSSYEQYF	TGTGCCAGCAGCGTAAGCGGGGTCAGCTCCTACGAGCAGTACTTC
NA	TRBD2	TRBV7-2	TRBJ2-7	CASSLGLAEGYEQYF	TGTGCCAGCAGCTTAGGACTAGCGGAGGGCTACGAGCAGTACTTC
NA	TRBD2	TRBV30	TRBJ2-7	CAWSVSLAASYEQYF	TGTGCCTGGAGTGTTAGTCTAGCGGCCTCCTACGAGCAGTACTTC
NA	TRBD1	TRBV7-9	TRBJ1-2	CASSLPSTGVYGYTF	TGTGCCAGCAGCTTACCGTCGACAGGGGTCTATGGCTACACCTTC
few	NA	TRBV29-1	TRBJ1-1	CSVPGNTEAFF	TGCAGCGTTCCAGGGAACACTGAAGCTTTCTTT
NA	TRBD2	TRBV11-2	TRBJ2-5	CASSYWTSGLRGAETQYF	TGTGCCAGCAGCTACTGGACTAGCGGGTTACGCGGGGCAGAGACCCAGTACTTC
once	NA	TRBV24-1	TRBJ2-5	CATSDPGTPSAQYF	TGTGCCACCAGTGACCCCGGGACACCCAGCGCCCAGTACTTC
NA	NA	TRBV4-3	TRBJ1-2	CASSQDAGLRFGYTF	TGCGCCAGCAGCCAAGATGCGGGGTTAAGGTTCGGCTACACCTTC
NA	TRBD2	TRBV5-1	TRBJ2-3	CASRGRGNTDTQYF	TGCGCCAGCAGAGGGCGGGGGAACACAGATACGCAGTATTTT
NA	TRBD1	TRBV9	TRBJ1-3	CASSGRGQAGNTIYF	TGTGCCAGCAGCGGCAGGGGGCAAGCGGGAAACACCATATATTTT
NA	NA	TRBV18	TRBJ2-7	CASSPPSRDEQYF	TGTGCCAGCTCACCTCCTAGTCGGGACGAGCAGTACTTC